Listed here are 24 T cell receptor beta chains from one sample, sequenced in a study of blood T cell repertoires in COVID-19. Profiling relied on immunoSEQ multiplex PCR, and the TCRdb table lists in-frame clones only, not all of them. The repertoire consists of 250,000 or so clones, with 88% occurring once and the leading ten covering 2.7%. Sequenced material: peripheral blood. Source of these receptors: a woman aged 55-70 years with acute or convalescent COVID-19.

The chain uses TRBV12-3 or TRBV12-4 and TRBJ1-2; 7 nucleotides match TRBD1. The CDR3 is 13 residues long. V was clipped by 6 bases and J by 8 bases; unmatched bases: 9. The CDR3 DNA is TGTGCCAGCAGGCCTACAGGGGCACGGGGCTACACCTTC. It encodes CASRPTGARGYTF.

This clone has just one count. The chain uses TRBV19 and TRBJ1-2; 7 nucleotides line up with TRBD1. Germline CDR1 is LNHDA and CDR2 is SQIVND (reference sequence). V was pared by 5 bases and J by 1 base, with 13 bases of the junction left unmatched. This CDR3 is 17 amino acids long. Written as DNA, the CDR3 is TGTGCCAGTAGTCCACTTAGAGGGGACAGCGATAACTATGGCTACACCTTC. Translating it yields CASSPLRGDSDNYGYTF.

This chain uses TRBV3-1 (or the pseudogene TRBV3-2) with TRBJ1-2, with 8 bases identical to TRBD1. The CDR3 is made up of 15 amino acids. Unmatched junction bases numbered 8, after V lost 4 bases and J lost 4 bases. CDR1 and CDR2 (germline): LGHDT, YNNKEL (reference sequence). The CDR3 DNA sequence: TGTGCCAGCAGCCTCTCGACAGGGGTTACCTATGGCTACACCTTC. Amino acids: CASSLSTGVTYGYTF.

The J gene is TRBJ2-3, the V gene TRBV5-6, with D perhaps matching TRBD2 (5 bases). CDR1 is SGHDT and CDR2 is YYEEEE in the germline V gene. This CDR3 has 19 amino acids. V lost 0 bases and J 0 bases, leaving 20 bases between the germline ends. CDR3 coding DNA: TGTGCCAGCAGCTTGGAGGGCTCACTAGGGCTAATTAGCACAGATACGCAGTATTTT. Translation gives CASSLEGSLGLISTDTQYF.

The DNA of the CDR3 is TGTGCCAGCAGTGTAGGGGACAGGGGGACTGGGGCCAACGTCCTGACTTTC. Its protein product is CASSVGDRGTGANVLTF. The chain joins TRBV6-1 to TRBJ2-6; TRBD1 matches at 11 bases. The J segment lost 2 bases and the V segment lost 4 bases, leaving 4 bases of the junction unmatched. This CDR3 has 17 amino acids. Germline CDR1 is MNHNS and CDR2 is SASEGT.

The V gene is TRBV5-5, the J gene TRBJ2-1; 8 bases agree with TRBD2. Unmatched junction bases numbered 14, after V lost 4 bases and J lost 5 bases. This CDR3 region has 17 residues. Germline CDR1 reads SGHKS; CDR2 reads YYEKEE (reference sequence). Written as DNA, the CDR3 is TGTGCCAGCAGCCACCCCGGGGGGGAGAGGAAGAACAATGAGCAGTTCTTC. Its translation is CASSHPGGERKNNEQFF.

The chain joins TRBV5-4 to TRBJ2-3, with TRBD1 matching over 12 bases. This CDR3 contains 16 residues. In germline, CDR1 is SGHNT, CDR2 YYREEE (reference sequence). The V gene end was trimmed by 0 bases and the J gene end by 2 bases; junction bases not matched to a gene: 1. The CDR3 here is CASSLGDRGPTDTQYF. In DNA form, the CDR3 reads TGTGCCAGCAGCTTGGGGGACAGGGGGCCCACAGATACGCAGTATTTT.

The chain carries TRBV7-9 and TRBJ1-2, with D maybe TRBD1 (5 bases). The ends were cut back, 3 bases at V and 6 bases at J, with 14 bases in the middle. The V gene's germline CDR1 is SEHNR and CDR2 FQNEAQ (reference sequence). This CDR3 contains 14 residues. The DNA for the CDR3 is TGTGCCAGCAGCTTCGCAGGGTCAGTCGATGGCTACACCTTC. Protein sequence: CASSFAGSVDGYTF.

The chain joins TRBV5-1 to TRBJ2-2; 8 positions match TRBD1. The CDR3 length is 16 residues. Per germline, CDR1 SGHRS and CDR2 YFSETQ. Losses at the gene ends were 0 bases for V and 2 bases for J; bases not matched to a gene: 3. The DNA for the CDR3 is TGCGCCAGCAGCTTGGCCGGGACAGGTAACACCGGGGAGCTGTTTTTT. As protein: CASSLAGTGNTGELFF.

V gene TRBV19 combines with J gene TRBJ2-7; the D gene is possibly TRBD1 (5 bases). Germline assignment: CDR1 LNHDA and CDR2 SQIVND (reference sequence). The CDR3 contains 14 residues. Trimming cost V 1 base and J 3 bases, with 10 bases left between them. The CDR3 here is CASSIGTRYYEQYF. CDR3 DNA: TGTGCCAGTAGTATAGGGACACGTTACTACGAGCAGTACTTC.

The chain combines TRBV19 with TRBJ1-2; maybe TRBD1 (6 bases). The length of the CDR3 is 12 residues. Trimming took 7 bases from V and 7 from J, leaving 13 bases between them. Germline lookup yields CDR1 LNHDA and CDR2 SQIVND (reference sequence). CDR3 residues: CASTGQILGYTF. For the CDR3, the DNA is TGTGCCAGTACCGGACAGATACTTGGCTACACCTTC.

The chain employs TRBV7-2 and TRBJ1-5; D unresolved. Trimming removed 5 bases at V and 6 bases at J, with 14 bases between. This CDR3 has 14 residues. Germline CDR1 reads SGHTA; CDR2 reads FQGNSA. The DNA of the CDR3 is TGTGCCAGCAGCCCCGGCGGGGTGAGTCAGCCCCAGCATTTT. Translating it yields CASSPGGVSQPQHF.

The V and J genes are TRBV9 and TRBJ1-2; the D is unclear. The V end lost 3 bases, the J end lost 6 bases, and 21 bases lay between the germline ends. The CDR3 is 16 residues long. CDR1 SGDLS and CDR2 YYNGEE come from the germline V gene. The DNA of the CDR3 is TGTGCCAGCAGCGCCTGGAGTAGGATTAATGTACATGGCTACACCTTC. Its translation: CASSAWSRINVHGYTF.

V usage is TRBV11-2 and J usage is TRBJ1-5, with 7 nucleotides matching TRBD1. V gave up 5 bases and J gave up 6 bases; unmatched junction bases: 10. This CDR3 has 15 residues. Germline CDR1 reads SGHAT; CDR2 reads FQNNGV. Here the CDR3 reads CASSPNRGGSQPQHF. Here the CDR3 DNA reads TGTGCCAGCAGCCCTAACAGGGGTGGAAGTCAGCCCCAGCATTTT.

The gene calls are TRBV5-5 and TRBJ1-1; TRBD1 agrees at 7 bases. The CDR3 covers 16 residues. Per germline, CDR1 SGHKS and CDR2 YYEKEE (reference sequence). Germline trimming cut 1 base from V and 1 base from J; bases unmatched to any gene: 7. The DNA of the CDR3 is TGTGCCAGCAGCTTGATTCCAGGGACAGAGAACACTGAAGCTTTCTTT. Its translation is CASSLIPGTENTEAFF.

The chain employs TRBV5-1 and TRBJ2-1, with TRBD2 identical over 10 bases. Germline V lookup: CDR1 SGHRS, CDR2 YFSETQ. This CDR3 is 15 amino acids long. Germline trimming cut 4 bases from V and 10 bases from J; bases unmatched to any gene: 11. The CDR3 spells CASSPGLAARREQFF. CDR3 DNA sequence: TGCGCCAGCAGCCCCGGACTAGCGGCCCGAAGGGAGCAGTTCTTC.

The rearrangement joins TRBV6-5 to TRBJ1-1, with D unresolved. The CDR3 covers 13 residues. V dropped 5 bases and J dropped 10 bases, with 17 bases sitting between them. Germline CDR1 and CDR2: MNHEY and SVGAGI. The CDR3 spells CASSSGNQARAFF. The CDR3 DNA sequence: TGTGCCAGCAGTAGCGGGAACCAGGCGAGAGCTTTCTTT.

The J gene is TRBJ1-1, the V gene TRBV10-3; TRBD1 aligns across 8 bases. The germline V gene has CDR1 ENHRY and CDR2 SYGVKD. V gave up 5 bases and J gave up 7 bases; unmatched junction bases: 3. This CDR3 spans 12 amino acids. This CDR3 reads CAISPGGGEAFF. The CDR3, as DNA: TGTGCCATCAGTCCAGGGGGCGGTGAAGCTTTCTTT.

CDR3 DNA sequence: TGCGCCAGCCGACTAGCGGGAAACCAAGAGACCCAGTACTTC. Translation: CASRLAGNQETQYF. V usage is TRBV10-2 and J usage is TRBJ2-5, with 11 nucleotides matching TRBD2. The J segment lost 0 bases and the V segment lost 8 bases, leaving 2 bases of the junction unmatched. There are 14 residues in the CDR3. Germline V gives CDR1 WSHSY, CDR2 SAAADI.

This clone appeared a few times. The chain combines TRBV6-2 or TRBV6-3 with TRBJ2-5, with TRBD2 matching 9 bases. The CDR3 runs to 17 residues. CDR1 and CDR2 from the germline V gene are MNHEY and SVGEGT. With V trimmed by 0 bases and J by 5 bases, 10 bases remained unmatched. CDR3 nucleotides: TGTGCCAGCAGTTACTCGATTGGCGGGGGGGCCCTGGAGACCCAGTACTTC. Translating gives CASSYSIGGGALETQYF.

The gene calls are TRBV18 and TRBJ1-1; TRBD1 aligns across 7 bases. Per germline, CDR1 KGHSH and CDR2 LQKENI. The V segment lost 4 bases and the J segment 7 bases; nucleotides outside the gene matches: 9. The CDR3 runs 14 residues. This CDR3 is CASSRGTETLEAFF. In DNA form, the CDR3 reads TGTGCCAGCTCACGGGGGACAGAAACCCTTGAAGCTTTCTTT.

As regards this clone: This same CDR3 is encoded by further DNA sequences in the sample. The genes are TRBV19 and TRBJ1-5; 8 bases align to TRBD1. V lost 9 bases, J lost 6 bases, and 7 bases stayed unmatched. The CDR3 is 13 residues long. The germline CDR1 and CDR2 sequences are LNHDA and SQIVND (reference sequence). For the CDR3, the DNA is TGTGCCAGCCGAGACAGGGGATCTCAGCCCCAGCATTTT. This gives the protein CASRDRGSQPQHF.

To note about this clone: Other DNA variants within this sample encode the same CDR3. V gene TRBV5-1 combines with J gene TRBJ1-2; no clear D. The V end lost 0 bases, the J end lost 3 bases, and 6 bases lay between the germline ends. Germline V gene lookup returns CDR1 SGHRS and CDR2 YFSETQ. There are 13 residues in the CDR3. As DNA, the CDR3 is TGCGCCAGCAGCTTGGGCCAGGACTATGGCTACACCTTC. This translates into CASSLGQDYGYTF.

This clone was seen just once. The chain recombines TRBV7-2 with TRBJ2-3, with D hard to call. Deletions cut 5 bases from V and 2 bases from J, with 5 bases between. Germline loops: CDR1 SGHTA, CDR2 FQGNSA. The CDR3 runs to 12 residues. CDR3 sequence reads: CASSLYTDTQYF. The CDR3 bases are TGTGCCAGCAGCCTCTACACAGATACGCAGTATTTT. The full variable domain, rest sourced from reference TRBV7-2 and TRBJ2-3, is GAGVSQSPSNKVTEKGKDVELRCDPISGHTALYWYRQSLGQGLEFLIYFQGNSAPDKSGLPSDRFSAERTGGSVSTLTIQRTQQEDSAVYLCASSLYTDTQYFGPGTRLTVL.